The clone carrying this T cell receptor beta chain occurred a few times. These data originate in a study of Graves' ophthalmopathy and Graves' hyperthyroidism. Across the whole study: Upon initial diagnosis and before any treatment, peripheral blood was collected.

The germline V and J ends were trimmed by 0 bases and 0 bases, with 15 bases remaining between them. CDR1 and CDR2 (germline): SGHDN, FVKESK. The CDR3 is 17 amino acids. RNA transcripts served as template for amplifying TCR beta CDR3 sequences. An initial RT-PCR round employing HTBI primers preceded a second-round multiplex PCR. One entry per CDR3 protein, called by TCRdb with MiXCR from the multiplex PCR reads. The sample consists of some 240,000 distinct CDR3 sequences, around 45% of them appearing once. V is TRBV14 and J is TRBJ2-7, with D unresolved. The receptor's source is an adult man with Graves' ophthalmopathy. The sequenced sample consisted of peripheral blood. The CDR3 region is CASSQDLLLQSSYEQYF. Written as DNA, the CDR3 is TGTGCCAGCAGCCAAGATCTACTGCTTCAGAGCTCCTACGAGCAGTACTTC. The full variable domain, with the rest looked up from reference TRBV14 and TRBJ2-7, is EAGVTQFPSHSVIEKGQTVTLRCDPISGHDNLYWYRRVMGKEIKFLLHFVKESKQDESGMPNNRFLAERTGGTYSTLKVQPAELEDSGVYFCASSQDLLLQSSYEQYFGPGTRLTVT.